This is a list of T cell receptor beta chains from one sample in a study of cytomegalovirus exposure and HLA in healthy donors. Generated by immunoSEQ multiplex PCR, the TCRdb table keeps only in-frame clones and is missing some. The sample has 90,000 or so clones; about four fifths are singletons. The sequenced material came from PBMCs. The receptors shown here come from a man aged 55 to 70 in good health and CMV-seronegative. Both conserved end residues are part of each CDR3. The order of the fields is V gene, D gene, clone size, J gene, CDR3 protein, CDR3 DNA. A D gene is named only where the DNA matches it firmly. Size is stated for part of the rows, as once, few or many counts, or as a class when the clone is expanded.

v_gene: TRBV27; d_gene: -; abundance: -; j_gene: TRBJ1-2; CDR3aa: CASGRAGRWGYTF; CDR3nt: TGTGCCAGCGGGAGGGCAGGCCGCTGGGGCTACACCTTC
v_gene: TRBV7-9; d_gene: -; abundance: few; j_gene: TRBJ1-2; CDR3aa: CSSSLGLTQGGYTF; CDR3nt: TGTTCCAGCAGCTTGGGGTTAACTCAGGGCGGCTACACCTTC
v_gene: TRBV7-9; d_gene: -; abundance: -; j_gene: TRBJ1-6; CDR3aa: CASSFEWQGNSPLHF; CDR3nt: TGTGCCAGCAGCTTTGAATGGCAGGGGAATTCACCCCTCCACTTT
v_gene: TRBV30; d_gene: TRBD1; abundance: -; j_gene: TRBJ1-3; CDR3aa: CAWSQGAAGDTIYF; CDR3nt: TGTGCCTGGAGTCAGGGGGCCGCTGGCGACACCATATATTTT
v_gene: TRBV18; d_gene: TRBD1; abundance: few; j_gene: TRBJ2-1; CDR3aa: CASSPLGQGDEQFF; CDR3nt: TGTGCCAGCTCACCTCTCGGACAGGGCGATGAGCAGTTCTTC
v_gene: TRBV7-3; d_gene: -; abundance: few; j_gene: TRBJ2-1; CDR3aa: CASSPAGPAVWGHNEQFF; CDR3nt: TGTGCCAGCAGCCCAGCAGGGCCCGCGGTATGGGGGCACAATGAGCAGTTCTTC
v_gene: TRBV19; d_gene: TRBD1; abundance: once; j_gene: TRBJ2-2; CDR3aa: CASSIDRGTGELFF; CDR3nt: TGTGCCAGTAGTATCGACAGGGGGACCGGGGAGCTGTTTTTT
v_gene: TRBV19; d_gene: TRBD1; abundance: -; j_gene: TRBJ2-5; CDR3aa: CASSTRDRGRSGETQYF; CDR3nt: TGTGCCAGTAGTACCCGGGACAGGGGGAGGTCAGGAGAGACCCAGTACTTC
v_gene: TRBV30; d_gene: TRBD1; abundance: -; j_gene: TRBJ2-2; CDR3aa: CAWSRDRGNTGELFF; CDR3nt: TGTGCCTGGAGTCGGGACAGGGGGAACACCGGGGAGCTGTTTTTT
v_gene: TRBV2; d_gene: TRBD1; abundance: -; j_gene: TRBJ1-6; CDR3aa: CASTSQVGGQGGSPLHF; CDR3nt: TGTGCCAGCACCTCGCAGGTGGGAGGACAGGGAGGGTCACCCCTCCACTTT
v_gene: TRBV7-3; d_gene: -; abundance: -; j_gene: TRBJ1-1; CDR3aa: CASSLHPRAEAFF; CDR3nt: TGTGCCAGCAGCCTCCACCCCAGGGCTGAAGCTTTCTTT
v_gene: TRBV27; d_gene: TRBD1; abundance: -; j_gene: TRBJ2-1; CDR3aa: CASSLNRGPTNEQFF; CDR3nt: TGTGCCAGCAGTTTAAACAGGGGTCCCACTAATGAGCAGTTCTTC
v_gene: TRBV6-5; d_gene: TRBD1; abundance: -; j_gene: TRBJ1-5; CDR3aa: CASSLGTGVNQPQHF; CDR3nt: TGTGCCAGCAGTCTCGGGACAGGGGTCAATCAGCCCCAGCATTTT
v_gene: TRBV6-1; d_gene: TRBD1; abundance: -; j_gene: TRBJ1-3; CDR3aa: CASSDSLRGRRGWNRNTIYF; CDR3nt: TGTGCCAGCAGTGACAGTCTTAGGGGGCGAAGGGGCTGGAATAGAAACACCATATATTTT
v_gene: TRBV2; d_gene: -; abundance: few; j_gene: TRBJ2-7; CDR3aa: CASRRDKYSYEQYF; CDR3nt: TGTGCCAGCAGGAGGGACAAATACTCCTACGAGCAGTACTTC
v_gene: TRBV11-1; d_gene: -; abundance: -; j_gene: TRBJ1-2; CDR3aa: CASSLSGQTYGYTF; CDR3nt: TGTGCCAGCAGCTTGTCCGGACAGACCTATGGCTACACCTTC
v_gene: TRBV2; d_gene: TRBD1; abundance: -; j_gene: TRBJ2-1; CDR3aa: CASSVQGYGYNEQFF; CDR3nt: TGTGCCAGCAGTGTACAGGGGTATGGGTACAATGAGCAGTTCTTC
v_gene: TRBV5-4; d_gene: -; abundance: few; j_gene: TRBJ2-1; CDR3aa: CASSPNDNEQFF; CDR3nt: TGTGCCAGCAGCCCAAATGACAATGAGCAGTTCTTC
v_gene: TRBV9; d_gene: -; abundance: few; j_gene: TRBJ2-2; CDR3aa: CASSFFWGGTRNTGELFF; CDR3nt: TGTGCCAGCAGCTTTTTCTGGGGGGGGACACGGAACACCGGGGAGCTGTTTTTT
v_gene: TRBV27; d_gene: TRBD2; abundance: -; j_gene: TRBJ2-3; CDR3aa: CASSRTSGFTDTQYF; CDR3nt: TGTGCCAGCTCACGGACTAGCGGGTTCACAGATACGCAGTATTTT
v_gene: TRBV30; d_gene: -; abundance: -; j_gene: TRBJ1-2; CDR3aa: CAWASNTRYGYTF; CDR3nt: TGTGCCTGGGCAAGTAATACGCGGTATGGCTACACCTTC
v_gene: TRBV9; d_gene: TRBD2; abundance: -; j_gene: TRBJ2-3; CDR3aa: CASSVGTSGGAVFGTDTQYF; CDR3nt: TGTGCCAGCAGCGTAGGGACTAGCGGGGGGGCCGTGTTTGGCACAGATACGCAGTATTTT
v_gene: TRBV6-1; d_gene: -; abundance: -; j_gene: TRBJ1-3; CDR3aa: CASGHPGNTIYF; CDR3nt: TGTGCCAGTGGACACCCCGGAAACACCATATATTTT
v_gene: TRBV2; d_gene: -; abundance: -; j_gene: TRBJ1-2; CDR3aa: CASPKRRPNYGYTF; CDR3nt: TGTGCCAGCCCCAAGAGGCGGCCTAACTATGGCTACACCTTC
v_gene: TRBV6-1; d_gene: -; abundance: once; j_gene: TRBJ1-2; CDR3aa: CASSEAQGQGYGYTF; CDR3nt: TGTGCCAGCAGTGAAGCTCAGGGGCAGGGCTATGGCTACACCTTC
v_gene: TRBV21-1; d_gene: -; abundance: once; j_gene: TRBJ2-7; CDR3aa: CASSNFSGIEQYF; CDR3nt: TGTGCCAGCAGCAACTTCTCAGGGATCGAGCAGTACTTC
v_gene: TRBV9; d_gene: TRBD2; abundance: -; j_gene: TRBJ2-1; CDR3aa: CASSASSRGGAYNEQFF; CDR3nt: TGTGCCAGCAGCGCCTCAAGCCGCGGGGGGGCCTACAATGAGCAGTTCTTC
v_gene: TRBV2; d_gene: -; abundance: -; j_gene: TRBJ1-2; CDR3aa: CASRDSSVNYGYTF; CDR3nt: TGTGCCAGCAGGGACAGCTCAGTCAACTATGGCTACACCTTC
v_gene: TRBV5-4; d_gene: -; abundance: -; j_gene: TRBJ1-1; CDR3aa: CASSTRGGAGTEAFF; CDR3nt: TGTGCCAGCAGCACTCGGGGGGGGGCAGGGACTGAAGCTTTCTTT
v_gene: TRBV6-5; d_gene: TRBD2; abundance: -; j_gene: TRBJ2-5; CDR3aa: CASSKGLDIETQYF; CDR3nt: TGTGCCAGCAGTAAGGGACTAGATATAGAGACCCAGTACTTC
v_gene: TRBV2; d_gene: -; abundance: once; j_gene: TRBJ2-1; CDR3aa: CASRRGGATYNEQFF; CDR3nt: TGTGCCAGCCGAAGGGGGGGGGCGACCTACAATGAGCAGTTCTTC
v_gene: TRBV30; d_gene: TRBD2; abundance: -; j_gene: TRBJ2-3; CDR3aa: CAWSGGLAGDRQLDTQYF; CDR3nt: TGTGCCTGGAGTGGGGGACTAGCGGGGGACCGGCAGTTAGATACGCAGTATTTT
v_gene: TRBV28; d_gene: TRBD1; abundance: -; j_gene: TRBJ1-6; CDR3aa: CASSKIRTGDNSPLHF; CDR3nt: TGTGCCAGCAGCAAGATCAGGACAGGAGATAATTCACCCCTCCACTTT
v_gene: TRBV7-9; d_gene: -; abundance: medium-sized; j_gene: TRBJ2-2; CDR3aa: CASSLTDTGELFF; CDR3nt: TGTGCCAGCAGCTTAACAGACACCGGGGAGCTGTTTTTT
v_gene: TRBV1; d_gene: -; abundance: -; j_gene: TRBJ2-1; CDR3aa: CTSSQSERGGPYNEQFF; CDR3nt: TGCACCAGCAGCCAGTCCGAGCGGGGGGGCCCCTACAATGAGCAGTTCTTC
v_gene: TRBV6-1; d_gene: -; abundance: few; j_gene: TRBJ1-5; CDR3aa: CASSESYQPQHF; CDR3nt: TGTGCCAGCAGTGAATCTTATCAGCCCCAGCATTTT
v_gene: TRBV18; d_gene: TRBD1; abundance: -; j_gene: TRBJ1-2; CDR3aa: CASSPTGGYGYTF; CDR3nt: TGTGCCAGCTCACCAACAGGGGGCTATGGCTACACCTTC
v_gene: TRBV9; d_gene: -; abundance: once; j_gene: TRBJ2-3; CDR3aa: CASSVEGHYTDTQYF; CDR3nt: TGTGCCAGCAGCGTAGAGGGGCACTACACAGATACGCAGTATTTT
v_gene: TRBV19; d_gene: TRBD2; abundance: once; j_gene: TRBJ2-7; CDR3aa: CASSTGTSGGAVVYEQYF; CDR3nt: TGTGCCAGTAGTACCGGGACTAGCGGGGGGGCCGTCGTCTACGAGCAGTACTTC
v_gene: TRBV5-1; d_gene: -; abundance: -; j_gene: TRBJ1-2; CDR3aa: CASSLTTGSYGYTF; CDR3nt: TGCGCCAGCAGCTTGACAACGGGTTCCTACGGCTACACCTTC
v_gene: TRBV27; d_gene: TRBD2; abundance: -; j_gene: TRBJ2-3; CDR3aa: CASSREGTAGGHGDTQYF; CDR3nt: TGTGCCAGCAGCCGGGAGGGGACAGCGGGGGGGCATGGAGATACGCAGTATTTT
v_gene: TRBV18; d_gene: -; abundance: -; j_gene: TRBJ1-4; CDR3aa: CASSVQEKLFF; CDR3nt: TGTGCCAGCTCAGTACAGGAAAAACTGTTTTTT
v_gene: TRBV5-1; d_gene: TRBD1; abundance: -; j_gene: TRBJ2-7; CDR3aa: CASSWGQGVNEQYF; CDR3nt: TGCGCCAGCAGCTGGGGACAGGGGGTCAACGAGCAGTACTTC
v_gene: TRBV9; d_gene: -; abundance: once; j_gene: TRBJ1-6; CDR3aa: CASSVASARGGSPLHF; CDR3nt: TGTGCCAGCAGCGTAGCTTCGGCTCGCGGGGGTTCACCCCTCCACTTT
v_gene: TRBV6-1; d_gene: -; abundance: -; j_gene: TRBJ1-5; CDR3aa: CASTSSGAPWAQHF; CDR3nt: TGTGCCAGCACCTCATCAGGGGCCCCATGGGCCCAGCATTTT
v_gene: TRBV11-2; d_gene: -; abundance: once; j_gene: TRBJ2-7; CDR3aa: CASSKLRVPYEQYF; CDR3nt: TGTGCCAGCAGCAAACTCAGGGTGCCCTACGAGCAGTACTTC
v_gene: TRBV5-1; d_gene: -; abundance: -; j_gene: TRBJ2-7; CDR3aa: CASSLVAGPEEQYF; CDR3nt: TGCGCCAGCAGCTTGGTTGCAGGGCCGGAGGAGCAGTACTTC
v_gene: TRBV11-2; d_gene: TRBD2; abundance: few; j_gene: TRBJ2-3; CDR3aa: CASSLGLGGTDTQYF; CDR3nt: TGTGCCAGCAGCTTAGGGTTGGGGGGGACAGATACGCAGTATTTT
v_gene: TRBV5-1; d_gene: TRBD1; abundance: -; j_gene: TRBJ1-1; CDR3aa: CASSLGAGGKTEAFF; CDR3nt: TGCGCCAGCAGCTTGGGCGCAGGGGGAAAAACTGAAGCTTTCTTT